This TCR beta chain was captured by sequencing in a study of cytomegalovirus exposure and HLA in healthy donors. Primers: 60 Vbeta forward and 13 Jbeta reverse. The method was immunoSEQ multiplex PCR; TCRdb's version includes in-frame clones alone and lacks a portion of them. This sample yields approximately 190,000 clones, of which 82% are seen a single time; around 0.8% belongs to the top ten. V trimming: 3 bases; J trimming: 3 bases; junction bases outside the gene matches: 5. CDR1 and CDR2 from the germline V gene are LNHDA and SQIVND (reference sequence). The CDR3 contains 16 residues. The sequence was collected from a woman under 30 in good health and CMV-seronegative. The sequenced sample was PBMCs. V is TRBV19 and J is TRBJ2-3, with 11 bases aligning to TRBD2. The CDR3 nucleotides are TGTGCCAGTAGTATCCGGCCTAGCGGGGGGACAGATACGCAGTATTTT. Translation: CASSIRPSGGTDTQYF.